This record looks at one T cell receptor beta chain sequence and its context. Its antigen is not identified. Looked up from germline, CDR1 is SGHTA and CDR2 is FQGNSA. This CDR3 is 17 amino acids long. V dropped 1 base and J dropped 4; count of bases not matched to a gene: 12. The data originate from a study of cytomegalovirus exposure and HLA in healthy donors. The PCR contained 60 Vbeta and 13 Jbeta primers. Assay: immunoSEQ multiplex PCR; the TCRdb copy retains only in-frame clones and omits some. The sample includes more than 150,000 clones, more than 70% of them seen just once. Study observations and caveats: After further analysis at a later stage, roughly 16,000 TCR beta sequences were associated with HLA alleles at 0.05 false discovery rate. Reportedly, TCR beta sequences accurately predicted HLA-A and HLA-B alleles in most subjects. What a later analysis reportedly showed was that an Asian-associated ancestry cluster had fewer N-insertions than the roughly 670-donor mean. Listed as cytomegalovirus-associated were roughly 180 TCR beta chains.

The origin of this receptor is a woman between 35 and 50 years old in good health and CMV-seropositive. The genes are TRBV7-2 and TRBJ2-5, with TRBD1 identical over 7 bases. The sequenced sample was PBMCs. The CDR3 sequence: CASSLVGQGDPRETQYF. The CDR3 DNA is TGTGCCAGCAGCTTAGTAGGGCAGGGGGATCCAAGAGAGACCCAGTACTTC.